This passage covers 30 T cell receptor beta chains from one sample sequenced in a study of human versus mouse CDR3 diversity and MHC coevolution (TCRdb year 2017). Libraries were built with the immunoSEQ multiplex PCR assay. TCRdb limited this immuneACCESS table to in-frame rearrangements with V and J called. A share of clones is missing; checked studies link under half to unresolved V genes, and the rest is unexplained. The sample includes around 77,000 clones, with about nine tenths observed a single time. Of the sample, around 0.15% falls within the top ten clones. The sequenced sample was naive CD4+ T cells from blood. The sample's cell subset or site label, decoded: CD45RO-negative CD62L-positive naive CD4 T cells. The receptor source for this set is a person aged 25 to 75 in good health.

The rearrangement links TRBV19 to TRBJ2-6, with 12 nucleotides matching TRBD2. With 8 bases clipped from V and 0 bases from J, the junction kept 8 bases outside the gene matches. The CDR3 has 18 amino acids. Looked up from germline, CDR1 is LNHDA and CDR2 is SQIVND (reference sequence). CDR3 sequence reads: CASSIWTSGASGANVLTF. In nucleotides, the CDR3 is TGTGCCAGTTCTATTTGGACTAGCGGGGCCTCTGGGGCCAACGTCCTGACTTTC.

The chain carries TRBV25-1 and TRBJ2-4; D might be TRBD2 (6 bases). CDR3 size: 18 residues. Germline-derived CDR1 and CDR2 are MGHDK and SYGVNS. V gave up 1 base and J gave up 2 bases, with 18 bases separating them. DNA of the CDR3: TGTGCCAGCAGTGAATCGGGGTACGGGAGTGCAACCAAAAACATTCAGTACTTC. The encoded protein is CASSESGYGSATKNIQYF.

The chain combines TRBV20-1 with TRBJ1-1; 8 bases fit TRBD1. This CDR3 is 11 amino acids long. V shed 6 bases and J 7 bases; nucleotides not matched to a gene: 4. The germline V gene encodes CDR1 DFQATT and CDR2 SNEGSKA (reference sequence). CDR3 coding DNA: TGCAGTGCGCGGACAGGGCTTGAAGCTTTCTTT. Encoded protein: CSARTGLEAFF.

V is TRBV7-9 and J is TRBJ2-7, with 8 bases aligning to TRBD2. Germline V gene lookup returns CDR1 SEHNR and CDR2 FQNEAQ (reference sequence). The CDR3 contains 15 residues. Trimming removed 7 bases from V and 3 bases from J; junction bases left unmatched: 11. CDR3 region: CASNLGGSGIYEQYF. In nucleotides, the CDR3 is TGTGCCAGCAACCTGGGGGGTAGCGGGATCTACGAGCAGTACTTC.

CDR3: CASGRDYTYNEQFF. Written as DNA, the CDR3 is TGTGCCAGCGGCCGTGACTACACTTACAATGAGCAGTTCTTC. J is TRBJ2-1 and V is TRBV27; D is perhaps TRBD2 (5 bases). The CDR3 spans 14 residues. Germline CDR1 MNHEY, CDR2 SMNVEV (reference sequence). Trimming took 8 bases from V and 4 from J, leaving 15 bases between them.

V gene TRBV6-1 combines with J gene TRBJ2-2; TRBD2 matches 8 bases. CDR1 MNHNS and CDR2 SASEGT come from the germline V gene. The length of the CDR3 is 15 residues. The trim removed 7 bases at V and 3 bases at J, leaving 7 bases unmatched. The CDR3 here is CASMVAGMYTGELFF. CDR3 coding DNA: TGTGCCAGCATGGTAGCGGGGATGTACACCGGGGAGCTGTTTTTT.

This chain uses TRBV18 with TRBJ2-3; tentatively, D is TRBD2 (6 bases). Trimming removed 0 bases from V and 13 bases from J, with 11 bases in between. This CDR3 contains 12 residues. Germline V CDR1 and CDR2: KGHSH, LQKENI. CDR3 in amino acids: CASSPPTRAKYF. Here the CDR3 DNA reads TGTGCCAGCTCACCACCGACTAGGGCGAAGTATTTT.

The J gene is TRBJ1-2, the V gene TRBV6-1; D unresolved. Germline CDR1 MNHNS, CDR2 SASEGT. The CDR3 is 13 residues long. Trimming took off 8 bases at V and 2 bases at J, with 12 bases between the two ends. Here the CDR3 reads CASPPPGNYGYTF. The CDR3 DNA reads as TGTGCCAGCCCGCCCCCAGGAAACTATGGCTACACCTTC.

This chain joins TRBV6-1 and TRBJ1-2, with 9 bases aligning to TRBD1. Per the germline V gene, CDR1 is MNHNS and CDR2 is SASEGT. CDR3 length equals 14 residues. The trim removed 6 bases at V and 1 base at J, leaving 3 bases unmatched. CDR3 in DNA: TGTGCCAGCAGGGTGACAGGGGGTAACTATGGCTACACCTTC. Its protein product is CASRVTGGNYGYTF.

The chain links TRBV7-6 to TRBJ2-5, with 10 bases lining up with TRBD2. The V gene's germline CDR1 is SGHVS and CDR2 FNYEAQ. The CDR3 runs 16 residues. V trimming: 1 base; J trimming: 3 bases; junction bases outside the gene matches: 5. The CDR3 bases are TGTGCCAGCAGCTTAGGCTTACTAGCGGGAAAAGAGACCCAGTACTTC. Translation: CASSLGLLAGKETQYF.

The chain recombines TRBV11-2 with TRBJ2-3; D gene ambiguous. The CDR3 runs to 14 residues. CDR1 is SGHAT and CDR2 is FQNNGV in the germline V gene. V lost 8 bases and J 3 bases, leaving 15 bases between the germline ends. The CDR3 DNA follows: TGTGCCAGCGGGTCAGCGAGTTTAACAGATACGCAGTATTTT. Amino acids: CASGSASLTDTQYF.

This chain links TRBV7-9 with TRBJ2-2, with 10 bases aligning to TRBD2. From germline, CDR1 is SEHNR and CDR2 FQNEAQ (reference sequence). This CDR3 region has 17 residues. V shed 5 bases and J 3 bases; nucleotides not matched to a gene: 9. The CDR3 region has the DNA TGTGCCAGCAGCCAACCAGCGGGAGGGCCGGACACCGGGGAGCTGTTTTTT. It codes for CASSQPAGGPDTGELFF. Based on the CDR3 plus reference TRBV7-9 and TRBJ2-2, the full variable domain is DTGVSQNPRHKITKRGQNVTFRCDPISEHNRLYWYRQTLGQGPEFLTYFQNEAQLEKSRLLSDRFSAERPKGSFSTLEIQRTEQGDSAMYLCASSQPAGGPDTGELFFGEGSRLTVL.

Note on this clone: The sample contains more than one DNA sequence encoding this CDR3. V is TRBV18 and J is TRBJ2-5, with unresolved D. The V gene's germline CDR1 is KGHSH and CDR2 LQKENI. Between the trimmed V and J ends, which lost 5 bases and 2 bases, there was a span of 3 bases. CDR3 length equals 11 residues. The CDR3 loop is CASSSQETQYF. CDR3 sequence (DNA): TGTGCCAGCTCATCGCAAGAGACCCAGTACTTC.

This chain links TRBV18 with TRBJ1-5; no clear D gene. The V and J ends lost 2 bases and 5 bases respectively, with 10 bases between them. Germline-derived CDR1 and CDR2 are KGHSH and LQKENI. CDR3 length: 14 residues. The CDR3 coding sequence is TGTGCCAGCTCACCATCAGGAGGCTATCAGCCCCAGCATTTT. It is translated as CASSPSGGYQPQHF.

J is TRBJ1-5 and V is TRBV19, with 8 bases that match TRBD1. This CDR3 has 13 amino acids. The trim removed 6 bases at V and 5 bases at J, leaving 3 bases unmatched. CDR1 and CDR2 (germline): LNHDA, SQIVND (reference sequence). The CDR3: CASSLQGDQPQHF. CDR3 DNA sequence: TGTGCCAGTAGCCTACAGGGGGATCAGCCCCAGCATTTT.

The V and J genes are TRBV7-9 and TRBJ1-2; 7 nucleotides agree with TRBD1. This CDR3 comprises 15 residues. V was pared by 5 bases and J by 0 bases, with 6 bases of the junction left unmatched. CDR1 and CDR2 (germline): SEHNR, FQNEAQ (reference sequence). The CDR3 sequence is CASSGRQGPNYGYTF. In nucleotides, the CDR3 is TGTGCCAGCAGCGGGCGACAGGGCCCTAACTATGGCTACACCTTC.

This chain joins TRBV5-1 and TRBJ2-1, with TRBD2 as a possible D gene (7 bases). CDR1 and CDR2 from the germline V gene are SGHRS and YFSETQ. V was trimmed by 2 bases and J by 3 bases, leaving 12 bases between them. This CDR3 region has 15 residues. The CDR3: CASSLGGGLYNEQFF. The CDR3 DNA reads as TGCGCCAGCAGCTTAGGGGGGGGTCTCTACAATGAGCAGTTCTTC.

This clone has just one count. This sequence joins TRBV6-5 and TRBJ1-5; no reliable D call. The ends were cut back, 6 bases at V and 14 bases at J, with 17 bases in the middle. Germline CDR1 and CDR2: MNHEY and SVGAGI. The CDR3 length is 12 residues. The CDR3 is CASRAGGGPEHF. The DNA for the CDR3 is TGTGCCAGCAGGGCCGGTGGAGGCCCTGAGCATTTT.

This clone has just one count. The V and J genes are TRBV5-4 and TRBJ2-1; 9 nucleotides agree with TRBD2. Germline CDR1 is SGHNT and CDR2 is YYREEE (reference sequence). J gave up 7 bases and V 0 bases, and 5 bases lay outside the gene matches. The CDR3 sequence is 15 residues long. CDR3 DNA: TGTGCCAGCAGCTTGGTGGCGGGGGGGCCGAATGAGCAGTTCTTC. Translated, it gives CASSLVAGGPNEQFF. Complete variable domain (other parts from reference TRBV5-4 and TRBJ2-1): ETGVTQSPTHLIKTRGQQVTLRCSSQSGHNTVSWYQQALGQGPQFIFQYYREEENGRGNFPPRFSGLQFPNYSSELNVNALELDDSALYLCASSLVAGGPNEQFFGPGTRLTVL.

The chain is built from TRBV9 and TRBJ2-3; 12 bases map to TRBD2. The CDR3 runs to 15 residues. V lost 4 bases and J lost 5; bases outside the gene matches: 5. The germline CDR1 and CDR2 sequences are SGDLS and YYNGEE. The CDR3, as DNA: TGTGCCAGCAGCTCTAGCGGGGGGGCCATAGATACGCAGTATTTT. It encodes CASSSSGGAIDTQYF.

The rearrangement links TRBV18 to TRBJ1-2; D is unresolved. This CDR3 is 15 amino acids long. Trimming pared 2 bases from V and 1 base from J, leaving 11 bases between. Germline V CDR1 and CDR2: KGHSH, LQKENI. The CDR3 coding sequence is TGTGCCAGCTCACCAGACGGGAAACTTAACTATGGCTACACCTTC. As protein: CASSPDGKLNYGYTF.

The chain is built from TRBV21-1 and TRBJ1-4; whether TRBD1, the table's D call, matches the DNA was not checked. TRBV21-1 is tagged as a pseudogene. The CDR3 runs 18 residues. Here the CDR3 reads CASSKALSVGATNEKLFF. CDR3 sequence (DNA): TGTGCCAGCAGCAAAGCGCTTTCGGTAGGGGCGACCAATGAAAAACTGTTTTTT.

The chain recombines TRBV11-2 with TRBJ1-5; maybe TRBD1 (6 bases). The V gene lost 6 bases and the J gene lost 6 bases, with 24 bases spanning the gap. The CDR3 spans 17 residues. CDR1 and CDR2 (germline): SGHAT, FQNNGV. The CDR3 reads CASSHTGLRGSFQPQHF. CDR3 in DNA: TGTGCCAGCAGTCATACAGGGTTAAGGGGTAGTTTTCAGCCCCAGCATTTT.

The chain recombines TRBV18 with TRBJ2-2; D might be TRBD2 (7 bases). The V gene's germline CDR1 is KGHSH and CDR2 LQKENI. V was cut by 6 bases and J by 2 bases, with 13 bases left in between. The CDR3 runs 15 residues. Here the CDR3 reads CASSSGGGNTGELFF. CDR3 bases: TGTGCCAGCTCGTCGGGGGGCGGAAACACCGGGGAGCTGTTTTTT.

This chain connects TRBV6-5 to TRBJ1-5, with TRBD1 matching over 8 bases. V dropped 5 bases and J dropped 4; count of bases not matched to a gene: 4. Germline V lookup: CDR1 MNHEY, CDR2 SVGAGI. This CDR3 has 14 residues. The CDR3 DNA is TGTGCCAGCAGTGAAGGGACAGGAAATCAGCCCCAGCATTTT. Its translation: CASSEGTGNQPQHF.

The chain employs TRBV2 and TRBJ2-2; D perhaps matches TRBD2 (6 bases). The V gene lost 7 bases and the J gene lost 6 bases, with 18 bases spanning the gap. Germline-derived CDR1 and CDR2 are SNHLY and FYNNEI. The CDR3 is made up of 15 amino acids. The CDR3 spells CASTTGEGWAGELFF. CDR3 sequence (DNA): TGTGCCAGCACTACGGGAGAGGGGTGGGCCGGGGAGCTGTTTTTT. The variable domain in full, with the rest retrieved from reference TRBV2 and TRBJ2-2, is EPEVTQTPSHQVTQMGQEVILRCVPISNHLYFYWYRQILGQKVEFLVSFYNNEISEKSEIFDDQFSVERPDGSNFTLKIRSTKLEDSAMYFCASTTGEGWAGELFFGEGSRLTVL.

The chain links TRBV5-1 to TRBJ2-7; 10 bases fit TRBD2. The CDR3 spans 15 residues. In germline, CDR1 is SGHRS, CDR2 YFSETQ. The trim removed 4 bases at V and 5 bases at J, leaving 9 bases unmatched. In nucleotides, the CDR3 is TGCGCCAGCAGCCCCCGAGCGGGGGGGAGCGACGAGCAGTACTTC. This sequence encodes CASSPRAGGSDEQYF.

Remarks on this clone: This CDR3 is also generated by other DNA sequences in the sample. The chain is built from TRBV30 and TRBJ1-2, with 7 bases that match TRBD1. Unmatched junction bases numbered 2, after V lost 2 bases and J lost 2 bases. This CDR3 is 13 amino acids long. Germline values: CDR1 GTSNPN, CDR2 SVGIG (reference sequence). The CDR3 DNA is TGTGCCTGGAGTCGACAGGGAAACTATGGCTACACCTTC. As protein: CAWSRQGNYGYTF. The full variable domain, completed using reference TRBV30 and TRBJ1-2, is SQTIHQWPATLVQPVGSPLSLECTVEGTSNPNLYWYRQAAGRGLQLLFYSVGIGQISSEVPQNLSASRPQDRQFILSSKKLLLSDSGFYLCAWSRQGNYGYTFGSGTRLTVV.

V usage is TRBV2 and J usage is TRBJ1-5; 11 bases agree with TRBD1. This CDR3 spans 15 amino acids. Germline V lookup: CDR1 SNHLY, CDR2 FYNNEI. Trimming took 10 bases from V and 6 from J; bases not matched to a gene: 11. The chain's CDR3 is CATNPGTGGFQPQHF. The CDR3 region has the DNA TGTGCCACCAACCCCGGGACAGGGGGATTTCAGCCCCAGCATTTT.

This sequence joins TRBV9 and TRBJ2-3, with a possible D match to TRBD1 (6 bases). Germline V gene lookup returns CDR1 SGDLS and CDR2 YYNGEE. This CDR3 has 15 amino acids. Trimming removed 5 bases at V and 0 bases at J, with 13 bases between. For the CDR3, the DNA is TGTGCCAGCAGGAAGACAGGTGCTAGCACAGATACGCAGTATTTT. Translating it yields CASRKTGASTDTQYF. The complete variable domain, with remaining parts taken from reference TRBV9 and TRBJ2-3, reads DSGVTQTPKHLITATGQRVTLRCSPRSGDLSVYWYQQSLDQGLQFLIQYYNGEERAKGNILERFSAQQFPDLHSELNLSSLELGDSALYFCASRKTGASTDTQYFGPGTRLTVL.